This TCR delta chain stems from a study of Vδ1+ human thymocytes. As concerns this clone: What it binds is not known.

The germline V and J ends were trimmed by 5 bases and 11 bases, with 21 bases remaining between them. The CDR3 contains 14 residues. Germline-derived CDR1 and CDR2 are TSWWSYY and QGS. General study points: Thymic TRG and TRD repertoires appeared highly polyclonal, with Gaussian CDR3 length distributions.

RNA was extracted from the cells and then reverse transcribed. Multiplex PCR used pooled V-gene forward primers and a constant-region reverse primer to amplify CDR3s. TCRdb re-processed the multiplex PCR reads via CATT. The sample yields over 45,000 delta-chain clones, less than 20% seen once. What was sequenced was Vdelta1+ gamma-delta thymocytes from the thymus. Subset described: FACS-sorted CD3+ TCRalphabeta- TCRVdelta1+ TCRVdelta2- thymocytes. The receptor was isolated from a boy under two years old who had congenital heart surgery. The chain links TRDV1 to TRDJ1; TRDD3 might be the D (6 bases). CDR3 region: CALGKQDSDLGLIF. CDR3 coding DNA: TGTGCTCTTGGGAAACAGGATTCGGATCTGGGGCTCATCTTT.